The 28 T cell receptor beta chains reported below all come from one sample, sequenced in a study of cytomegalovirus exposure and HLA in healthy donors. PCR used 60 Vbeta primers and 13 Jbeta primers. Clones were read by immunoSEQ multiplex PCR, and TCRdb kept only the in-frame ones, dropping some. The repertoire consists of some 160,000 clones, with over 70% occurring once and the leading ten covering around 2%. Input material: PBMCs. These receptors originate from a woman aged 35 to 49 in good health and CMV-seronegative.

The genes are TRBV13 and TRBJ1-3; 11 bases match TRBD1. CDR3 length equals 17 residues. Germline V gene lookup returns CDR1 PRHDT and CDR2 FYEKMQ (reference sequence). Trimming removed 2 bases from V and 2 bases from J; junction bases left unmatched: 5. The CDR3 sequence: CASSLRDRGEAGNTIYF. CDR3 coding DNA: TGTGCCAGCAGCTTACGGGACAGGGGGGAAGCTGGAAACACCATATATTTT. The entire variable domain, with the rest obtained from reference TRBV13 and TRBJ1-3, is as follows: AAGVIQSPRHLIKEKRETATLKCYPIPRHDTVYWYQQGPGQDPQFLISFYEKMQSDKGSIPDRFSAQQFSDYHSELNMSSLELGDSALYFCASSLRDRGEAGNTIYFGEGSWLTVV.

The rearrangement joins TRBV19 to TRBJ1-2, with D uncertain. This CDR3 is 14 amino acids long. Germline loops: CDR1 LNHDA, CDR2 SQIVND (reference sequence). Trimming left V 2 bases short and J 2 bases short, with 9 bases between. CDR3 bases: TGTGCCAGTAGTATACCGACGGGAAACTATGGCTACACCTTC. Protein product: CASSIPTGNYGYTF. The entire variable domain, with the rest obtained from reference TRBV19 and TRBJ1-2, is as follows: DGGITQSPKYLFRKEGQNVTLSCEQNLNHDAMYWYRQDPGQGLRLIYYSQIVNDFQKGDIAEGYSVSREKKESFPLTVTSAQKNPTAFYLCASSIPTGNYGYTFGSGTRLTVV.

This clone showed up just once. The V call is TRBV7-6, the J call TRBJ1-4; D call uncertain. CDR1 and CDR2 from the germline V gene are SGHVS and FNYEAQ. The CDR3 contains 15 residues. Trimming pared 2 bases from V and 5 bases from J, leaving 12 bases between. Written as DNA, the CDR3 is TGTGCCAGCAGCTTAACCCGTTCAGGAAATGAAAAACTGTTTTTT. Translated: CASSLTRSGNEKLFF.

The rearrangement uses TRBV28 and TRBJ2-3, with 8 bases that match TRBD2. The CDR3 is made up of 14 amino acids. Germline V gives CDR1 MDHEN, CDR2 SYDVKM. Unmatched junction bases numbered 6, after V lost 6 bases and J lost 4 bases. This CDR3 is CASSPRGGADTQYF. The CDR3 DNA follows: TGTGCCAGCAGCCCCCGGGGGGGCGCAGATACGCAGTATTTT.

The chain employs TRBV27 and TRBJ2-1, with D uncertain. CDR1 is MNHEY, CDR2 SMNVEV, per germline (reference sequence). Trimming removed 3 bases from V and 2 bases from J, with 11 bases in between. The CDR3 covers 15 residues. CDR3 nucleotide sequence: TGTGCCAGCAGTTTGGGCACCTCGACCTACAATGAGCAGTTCTTC. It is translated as CASSLGTSTYNEQFF.

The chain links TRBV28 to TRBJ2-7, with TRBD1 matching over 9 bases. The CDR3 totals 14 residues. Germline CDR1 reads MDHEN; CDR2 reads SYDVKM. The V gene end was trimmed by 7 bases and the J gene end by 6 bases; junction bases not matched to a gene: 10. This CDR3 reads CASTLGDRGVEQYF. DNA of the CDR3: TGTGCCAGCACCTTGGGAGACAGGGGGGTCGAGCAGTACTTC.

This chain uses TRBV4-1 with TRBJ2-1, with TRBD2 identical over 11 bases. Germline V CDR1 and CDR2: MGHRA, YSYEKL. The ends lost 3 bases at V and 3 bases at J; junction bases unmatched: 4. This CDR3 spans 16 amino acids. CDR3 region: CASSHPGLAVYNEQFF. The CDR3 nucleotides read TGCGCCAGCAGCCACCCGGGACTAGCGGTCTACAATGAGCAGTTCTTC.

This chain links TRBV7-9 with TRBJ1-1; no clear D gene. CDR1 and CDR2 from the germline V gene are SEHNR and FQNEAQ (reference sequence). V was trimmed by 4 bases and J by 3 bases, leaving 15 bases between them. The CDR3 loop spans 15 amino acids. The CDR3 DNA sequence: TGTGCCAGCAGCTCCGACAAGTCCAGTCACACTGAAGCTTTCTTT. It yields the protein CASSSDKSSHTEAFF.

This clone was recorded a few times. The CDR3 spells CASSGDKQRLGQYF. CDR3 bases: TGTGCCAGCAGTGGAGACAAACAGCGGCTAGGGCAGTATTTT. This rearrangement joins TRBV13 to TRBJ2-3; D is possibly TRBD2 (5 bases). Germline V gene lookup returns CDR1 PRHDT and CDR2 FYEKMQ (reference sequence). This CDR3 spans 14 amino acids. Between the trimmed V and J ends, which lost 6 bases and 11 bases, there was a span of 21 bases.

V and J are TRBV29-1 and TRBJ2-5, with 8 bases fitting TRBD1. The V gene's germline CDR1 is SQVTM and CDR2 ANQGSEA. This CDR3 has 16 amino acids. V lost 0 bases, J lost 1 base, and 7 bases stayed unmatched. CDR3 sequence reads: CSVEDYGQGVQETQYF. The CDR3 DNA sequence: TGCAGCGTTGAAGATTACGGACAGGGAGTCCAAGAGACCCAGTACTTC.

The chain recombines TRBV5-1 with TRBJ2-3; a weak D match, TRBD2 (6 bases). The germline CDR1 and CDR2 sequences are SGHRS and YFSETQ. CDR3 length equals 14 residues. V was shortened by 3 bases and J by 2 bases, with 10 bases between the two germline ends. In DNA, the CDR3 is TGCGCCAGCAGCTGGGAGGCCGCCACAGATACGCAGTATTTT. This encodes CASSWEAATDTQYF.

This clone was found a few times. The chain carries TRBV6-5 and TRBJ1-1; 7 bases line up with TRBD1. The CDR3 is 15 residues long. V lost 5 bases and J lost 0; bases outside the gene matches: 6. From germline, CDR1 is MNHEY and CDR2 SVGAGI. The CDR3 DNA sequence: TGTGCCAGCAGTAGACAGGGACTTATGAACACTGAAGCTTTCTTT. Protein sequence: CASSRQGLMNTEAFF.

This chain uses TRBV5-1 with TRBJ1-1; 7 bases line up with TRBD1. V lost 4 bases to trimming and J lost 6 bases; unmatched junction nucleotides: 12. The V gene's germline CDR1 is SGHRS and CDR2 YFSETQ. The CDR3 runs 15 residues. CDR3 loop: CASSIFRQGVSEAFF. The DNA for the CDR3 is TGCGCCAGCAGCATCTTCCGACAGGGTGTCTCTGAAGCTTTCTTT.

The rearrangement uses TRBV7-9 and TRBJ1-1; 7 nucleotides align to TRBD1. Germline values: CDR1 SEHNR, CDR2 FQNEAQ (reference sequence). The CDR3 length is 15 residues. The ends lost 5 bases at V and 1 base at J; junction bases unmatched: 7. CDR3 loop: CASSTHRGENTEAFF. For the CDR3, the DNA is TGTGCCAGCAGCACACACAGGGGAGAGAACACTGAAGCTTTCTTT.

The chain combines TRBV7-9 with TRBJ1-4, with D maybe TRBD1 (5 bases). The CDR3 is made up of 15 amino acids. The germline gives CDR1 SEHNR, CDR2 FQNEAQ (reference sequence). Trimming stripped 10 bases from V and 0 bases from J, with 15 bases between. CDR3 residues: CATLRGIATNEKLFF. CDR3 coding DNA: TGTGCCACCCTCCGGGGGATAGCAACTAATGAAAAACTGTTTTTT.

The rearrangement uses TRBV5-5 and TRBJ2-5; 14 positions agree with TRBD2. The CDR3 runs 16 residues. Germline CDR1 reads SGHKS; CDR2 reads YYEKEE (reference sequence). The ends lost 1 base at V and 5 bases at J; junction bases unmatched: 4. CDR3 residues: CASSLKTSGREETQYF. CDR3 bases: TGTGCCAGCAGCTTGAAGACTAGCGGGAGGGAGGAGACCCAGTACTTC.

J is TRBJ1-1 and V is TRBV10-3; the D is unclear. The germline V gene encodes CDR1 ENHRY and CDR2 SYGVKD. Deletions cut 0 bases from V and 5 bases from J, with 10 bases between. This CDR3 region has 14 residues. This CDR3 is CAISESFRGTEAFF. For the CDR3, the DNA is TGTGCCATCAGTGAGTCGTTCCGGGGAACTGAAGCTTTCTTT.

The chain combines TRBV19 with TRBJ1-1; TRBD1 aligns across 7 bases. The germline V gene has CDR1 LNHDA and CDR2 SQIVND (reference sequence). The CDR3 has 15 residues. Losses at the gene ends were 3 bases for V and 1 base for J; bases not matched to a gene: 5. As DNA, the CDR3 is TGTGCCAGTAGTATGTTTCACAGGGGGAACACTGAAGCTTTCTTT. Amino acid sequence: CASSMFHRGNTEAFF.

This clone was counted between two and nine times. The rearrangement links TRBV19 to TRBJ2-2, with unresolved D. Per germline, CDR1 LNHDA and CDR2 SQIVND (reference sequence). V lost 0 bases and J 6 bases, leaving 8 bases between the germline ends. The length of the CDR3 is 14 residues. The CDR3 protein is CASSIEPSPGELFF. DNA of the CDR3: TGTGCCAGTAGTATAGAACCTAGTCCCGGGGAGCTGTTTTTT. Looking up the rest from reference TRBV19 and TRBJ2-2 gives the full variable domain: DGGITQSPKYLFRKEGQNVTLSCEQNLNHDAMYWYRQDPGQGLRLIYYSQIVNDFQKGDIAEGYSVSREKKESFPLTVTSAQKNPTAFYLCASSIEPSPGELFFGEGSRLTVL.

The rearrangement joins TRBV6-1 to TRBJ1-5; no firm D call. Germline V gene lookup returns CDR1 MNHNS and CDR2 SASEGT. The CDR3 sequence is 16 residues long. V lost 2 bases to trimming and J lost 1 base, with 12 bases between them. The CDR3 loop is CASSERLGSSNQPQHF. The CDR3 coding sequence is TGTGCCAGCAGTGAACGGCTAGGAAGCAGCAATCAGCCCCAGCATTTT.

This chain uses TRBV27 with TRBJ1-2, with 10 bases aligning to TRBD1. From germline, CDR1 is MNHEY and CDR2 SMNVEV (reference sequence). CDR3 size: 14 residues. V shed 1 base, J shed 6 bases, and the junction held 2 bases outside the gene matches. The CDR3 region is CASSLFGTGDGYTF. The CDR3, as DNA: TGTGCCAGCAGTTTATTCGGGACAGGGGATGGCTACACCTTC.

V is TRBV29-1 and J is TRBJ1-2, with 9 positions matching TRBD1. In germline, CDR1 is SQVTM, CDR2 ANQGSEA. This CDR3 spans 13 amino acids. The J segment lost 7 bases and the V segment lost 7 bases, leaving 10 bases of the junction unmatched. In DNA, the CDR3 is TGCAGCGCTTGGACAGGGGCGCGGAGTGGCTACACCTTC. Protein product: CSAWTGARSGYTF.

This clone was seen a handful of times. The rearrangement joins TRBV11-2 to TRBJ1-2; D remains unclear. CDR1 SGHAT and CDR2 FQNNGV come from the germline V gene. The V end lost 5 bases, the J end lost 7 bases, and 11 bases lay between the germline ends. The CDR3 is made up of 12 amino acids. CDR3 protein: CASSGGSRGYTF. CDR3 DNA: TGTGCCAGCAGCGGAGGGAGCCGTGGCTACACCTTC.

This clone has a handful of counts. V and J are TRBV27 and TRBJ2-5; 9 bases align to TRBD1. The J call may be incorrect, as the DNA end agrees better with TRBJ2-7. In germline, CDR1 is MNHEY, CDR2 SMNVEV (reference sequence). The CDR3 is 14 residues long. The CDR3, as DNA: TGTGCCAGCAGTTCGGGACAGGGAAACTACGAGCAGTACTTC. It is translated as CASSSGQGNYEQYF.

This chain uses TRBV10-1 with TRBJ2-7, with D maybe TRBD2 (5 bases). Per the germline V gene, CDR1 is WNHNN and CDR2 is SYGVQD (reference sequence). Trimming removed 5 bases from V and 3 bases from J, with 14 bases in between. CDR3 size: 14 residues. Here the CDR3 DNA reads TGCGCCAGCAGTCGAGGACTTACTAACTACGAGCAGTACTTC. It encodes CASSRGLTNYEQYF.

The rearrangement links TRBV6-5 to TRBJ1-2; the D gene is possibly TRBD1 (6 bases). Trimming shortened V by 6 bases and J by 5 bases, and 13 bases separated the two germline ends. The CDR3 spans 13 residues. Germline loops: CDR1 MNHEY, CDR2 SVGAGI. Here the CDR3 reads CASRLTGAYGYTF. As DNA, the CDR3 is TGTGCCAGCAGATTGACAGGAGCGTATGGCTACACCTTC.

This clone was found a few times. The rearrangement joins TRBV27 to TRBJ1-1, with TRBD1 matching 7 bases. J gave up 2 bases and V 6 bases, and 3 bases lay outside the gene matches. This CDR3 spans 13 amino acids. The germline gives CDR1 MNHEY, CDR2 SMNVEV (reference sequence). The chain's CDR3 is CASRGQPNTEAFF. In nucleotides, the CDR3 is TGTGCCAGCAGGGGACAGCCTAACACTGAAGCTTTCTTT.

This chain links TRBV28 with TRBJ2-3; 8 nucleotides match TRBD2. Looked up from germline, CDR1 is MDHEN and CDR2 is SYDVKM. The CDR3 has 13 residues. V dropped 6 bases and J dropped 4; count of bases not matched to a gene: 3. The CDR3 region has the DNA TGTGCCAGCAGCCCCGGGGGGGCAGATACGCAGTATTTT. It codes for CASSPGGADTQYF.